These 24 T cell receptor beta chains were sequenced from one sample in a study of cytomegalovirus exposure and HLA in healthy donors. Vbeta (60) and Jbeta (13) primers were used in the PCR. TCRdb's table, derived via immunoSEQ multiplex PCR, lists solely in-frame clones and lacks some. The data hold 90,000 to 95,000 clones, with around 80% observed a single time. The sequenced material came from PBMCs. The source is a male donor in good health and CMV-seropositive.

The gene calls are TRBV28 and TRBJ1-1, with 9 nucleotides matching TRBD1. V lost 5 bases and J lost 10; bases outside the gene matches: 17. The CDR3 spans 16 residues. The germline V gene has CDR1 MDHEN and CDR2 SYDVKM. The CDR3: CASSNHRRTGAVRAFF. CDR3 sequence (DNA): TGTGCCAGCAGTAACCACAGAAGGACAGGGGCGGTTAGAGCTTTCTTT.

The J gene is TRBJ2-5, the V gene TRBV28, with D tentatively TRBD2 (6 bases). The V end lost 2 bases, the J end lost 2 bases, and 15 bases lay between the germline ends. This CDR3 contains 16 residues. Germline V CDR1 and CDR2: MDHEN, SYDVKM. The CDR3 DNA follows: TGTGCCAGCAGTTTAGGAGGGCCGGCGGATCAAGAGACCCAGTACTTC. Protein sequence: CASSLGGPADQETQYF.

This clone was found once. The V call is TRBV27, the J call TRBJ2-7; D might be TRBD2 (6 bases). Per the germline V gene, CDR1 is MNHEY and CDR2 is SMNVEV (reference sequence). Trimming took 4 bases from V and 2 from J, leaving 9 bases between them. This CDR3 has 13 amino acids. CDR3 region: CASSYPGAYEQYF. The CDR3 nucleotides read TGTGCCAGCAGTTACCCGGGAGCCTACGAGCAGTACTTC.

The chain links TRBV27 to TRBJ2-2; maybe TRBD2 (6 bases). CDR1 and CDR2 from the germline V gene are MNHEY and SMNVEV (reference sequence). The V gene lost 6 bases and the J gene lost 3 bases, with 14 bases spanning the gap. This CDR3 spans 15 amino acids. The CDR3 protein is CASRPGGFDTGELFF. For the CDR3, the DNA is TGTGCCAGCAGACCCGGGGGATTCGACACCGGGGAGCTGTTTTTT.

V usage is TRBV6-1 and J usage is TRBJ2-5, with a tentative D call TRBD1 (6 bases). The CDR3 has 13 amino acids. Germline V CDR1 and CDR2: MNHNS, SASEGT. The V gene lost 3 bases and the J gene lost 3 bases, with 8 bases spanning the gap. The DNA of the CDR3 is TGTGCCAGCAGTGAGGACAGCGAAGAGACCCAGTACTTC. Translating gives CASSEDSEETQYF.

CDR3 region: CASSLYTGSNQPQHF. The CDR3 bases are TGTGCCAGCAGTTTATATACAGGTAGCAATCAGCCCCAGCATTTT. The chain recombines TRBV27 with TRBJ1-5; D perhaps matches TRBD1 (5 bases). Trimming pared 1 base from V and 0 bases from J, leaving 7 bases between. The germline V gene encodes CDR1 MNHEY and CDR2 SMNVEV (reference sequence). The CDR3 covers 15 residues.

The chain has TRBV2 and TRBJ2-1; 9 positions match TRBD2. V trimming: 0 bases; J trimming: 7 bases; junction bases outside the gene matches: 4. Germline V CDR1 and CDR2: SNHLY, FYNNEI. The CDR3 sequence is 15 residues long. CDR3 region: CASSEAASGTNEQFF. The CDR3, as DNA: TGTGCCAGCAGTGAAGCAGCTAGCGGGACTAATGAGCAGTTCTTC.

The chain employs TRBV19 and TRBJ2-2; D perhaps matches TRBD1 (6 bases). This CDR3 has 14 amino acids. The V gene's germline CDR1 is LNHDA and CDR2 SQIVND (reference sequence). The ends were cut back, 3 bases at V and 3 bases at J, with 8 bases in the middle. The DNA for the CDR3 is TGTGCCAGTAGTATTCCAGGGGACACCGGGGAGCTGTTTTTT. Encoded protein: CASSIPGDTGELFF.

CDR3: CASSLEGSRQPQHF. CDR3 nucleotides: TGTGCCAGCAGTTTGGAGGGAAGTAGGCAGCCCCAGCATTTT. This chain joins TRBV28 and TRBJ1-5, with D hard to call. V was clipped by 3 bases and J by 7 bases, with 13 bases between them. CDR3 size: 14 residues. Germline CDR1 MDHEN, CDR2 SYDVKM.

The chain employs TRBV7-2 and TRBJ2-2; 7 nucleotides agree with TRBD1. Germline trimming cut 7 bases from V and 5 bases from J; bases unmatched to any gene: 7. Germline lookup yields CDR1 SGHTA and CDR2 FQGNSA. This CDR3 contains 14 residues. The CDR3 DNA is TGTGCCAGCATCTACAGGGGTCGGACCGGGGAGCTGTTTTTT. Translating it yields CASIYRGRTGELFF.

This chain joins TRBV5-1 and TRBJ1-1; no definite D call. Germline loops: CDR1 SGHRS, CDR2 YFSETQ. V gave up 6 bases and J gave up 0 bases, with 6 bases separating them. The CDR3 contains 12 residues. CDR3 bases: TGCGCCAGCATCGGAGTGAACACTGAAGCTTTCTTT. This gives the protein CASIGVNTEAFF.

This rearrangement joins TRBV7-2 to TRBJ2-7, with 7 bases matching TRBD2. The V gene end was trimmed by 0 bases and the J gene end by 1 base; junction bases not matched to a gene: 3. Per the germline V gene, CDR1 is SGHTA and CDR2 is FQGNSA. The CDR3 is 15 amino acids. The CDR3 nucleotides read TGTGCCAGCAGCTTAGCGTCTAGCGGATCCTACGAGCAGTACTTC. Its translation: CASSLASSGSYEQYF.

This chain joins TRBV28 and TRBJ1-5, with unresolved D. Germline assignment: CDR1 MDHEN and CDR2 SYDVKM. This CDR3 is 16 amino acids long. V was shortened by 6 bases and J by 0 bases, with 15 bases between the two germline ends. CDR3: CASRHPREYSNQPQHF. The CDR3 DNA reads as TGTGCCAGCAGACACCCCCGGGAGTATAGCAATCAGCCCCAGCATTTT.

DNA for the CDR3: TGTGCCAGTAGTATTGGGGCTCCCAAGTATAATGAAAAACTGTTTTTT. It specifies CASSIGAPKYNEKLFF. V usage is TRBV19 and J usage is TRBJ1-4; perhaps TRBD1 as D (5 bases). The germline V gene has CDR1 LNHDA and CDR2 SQIVND (reference sequence). V shed 3 bases and J shed 4 bases, with 15 bases lying between them. This CDR3 is 16 amino acids long.

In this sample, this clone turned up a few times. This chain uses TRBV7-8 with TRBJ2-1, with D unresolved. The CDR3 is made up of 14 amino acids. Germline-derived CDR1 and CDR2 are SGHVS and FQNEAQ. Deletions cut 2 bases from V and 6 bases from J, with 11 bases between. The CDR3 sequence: CASSLLVSSNEQFF. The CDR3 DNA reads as TGTGCCAGCAGCTTACTAGTGTCATCCAATGAGCAGTTCTTC.

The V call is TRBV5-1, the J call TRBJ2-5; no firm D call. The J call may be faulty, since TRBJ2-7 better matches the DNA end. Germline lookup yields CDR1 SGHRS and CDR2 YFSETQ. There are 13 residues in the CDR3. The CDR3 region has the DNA TGCGCCAGCAGCTTGCACAGCTCCTACGAGCAGTACTTC. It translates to CASSLHSSYEQYF.

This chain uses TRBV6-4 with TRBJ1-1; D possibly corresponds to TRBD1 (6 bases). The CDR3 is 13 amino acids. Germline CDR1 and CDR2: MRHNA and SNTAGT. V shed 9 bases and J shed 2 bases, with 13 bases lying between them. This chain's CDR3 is CASRRDINTEAFF. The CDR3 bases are TGTGCCAGTCGCCGGGACATCAACACTGAAGCTTTCTTT.

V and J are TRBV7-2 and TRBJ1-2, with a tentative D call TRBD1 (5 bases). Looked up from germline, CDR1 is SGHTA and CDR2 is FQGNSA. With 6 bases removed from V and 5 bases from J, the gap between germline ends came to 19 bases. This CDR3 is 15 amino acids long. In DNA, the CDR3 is TGTGCCAGCAGTGGGGGTGAGGGAGGCAGGTATGGCTACACCTTC. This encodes CASSGGEGGRYGYTF.

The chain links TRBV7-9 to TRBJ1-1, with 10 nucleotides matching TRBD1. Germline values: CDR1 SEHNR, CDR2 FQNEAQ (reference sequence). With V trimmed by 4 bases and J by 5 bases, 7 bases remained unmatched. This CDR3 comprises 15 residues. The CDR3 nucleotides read TGTGCCAGCAGCTCCGACAGGGGGCGGGGGACTGAAGCTTTCTTT. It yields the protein CASSSDRGRGTEAFF. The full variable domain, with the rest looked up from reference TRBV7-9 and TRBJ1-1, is DTGVSQNPRHKITKRGQNVTFRCDPISEHNRLYWYRQTLGQGPEFLTYFQNEAQLEKSRLLSDRFSAERPKGSFSTLEIQRTEQGDSAMYLCASSSDRGRGTEAFFGQGTRLTVV.

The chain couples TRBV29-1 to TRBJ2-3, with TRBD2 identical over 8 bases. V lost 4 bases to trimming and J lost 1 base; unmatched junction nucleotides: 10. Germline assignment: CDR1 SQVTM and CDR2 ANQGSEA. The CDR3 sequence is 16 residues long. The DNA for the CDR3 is TGCAGCGTTGTCACTAGCGGAAACCTCCGCACAGATACGCAGTATTTT. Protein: CSVVTSGNLRTDTQYF.

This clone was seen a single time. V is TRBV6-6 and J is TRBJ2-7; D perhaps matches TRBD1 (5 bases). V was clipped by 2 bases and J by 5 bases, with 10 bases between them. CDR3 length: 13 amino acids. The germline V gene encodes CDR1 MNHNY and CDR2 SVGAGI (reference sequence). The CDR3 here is CASSYRGRDEQYF. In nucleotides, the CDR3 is TGTGCCAGCAGTTACAGGGGAAGGGACGAGCAGTACTTC.

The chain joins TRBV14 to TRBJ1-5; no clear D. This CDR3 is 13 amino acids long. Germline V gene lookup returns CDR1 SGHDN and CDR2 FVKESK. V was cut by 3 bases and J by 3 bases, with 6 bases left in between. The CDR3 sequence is CASSQGLNQPQHF. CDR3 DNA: TGTGCCAGCAGCCAGGGCCTCAATCAGCCCCAGCATTTT.

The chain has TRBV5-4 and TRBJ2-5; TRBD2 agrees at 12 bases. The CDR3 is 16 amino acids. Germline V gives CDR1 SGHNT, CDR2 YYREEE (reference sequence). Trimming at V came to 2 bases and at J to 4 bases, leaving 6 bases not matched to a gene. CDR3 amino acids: CASSFLAGGPLETQYF. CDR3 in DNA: TGTGCCAGCAGCTTTCTAGCGGGGGGGCCACTAGAGACCCAGTACTTC.

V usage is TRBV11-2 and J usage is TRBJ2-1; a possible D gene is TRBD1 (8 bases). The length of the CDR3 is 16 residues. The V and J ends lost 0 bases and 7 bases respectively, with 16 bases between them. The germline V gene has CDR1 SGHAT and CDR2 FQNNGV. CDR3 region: CASSLEGGTGGNEQFF. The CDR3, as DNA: TGTGCCAGCAGCTTAGAGGGGGGGACAGGCGGGAATGAGCAGTTCTTC.